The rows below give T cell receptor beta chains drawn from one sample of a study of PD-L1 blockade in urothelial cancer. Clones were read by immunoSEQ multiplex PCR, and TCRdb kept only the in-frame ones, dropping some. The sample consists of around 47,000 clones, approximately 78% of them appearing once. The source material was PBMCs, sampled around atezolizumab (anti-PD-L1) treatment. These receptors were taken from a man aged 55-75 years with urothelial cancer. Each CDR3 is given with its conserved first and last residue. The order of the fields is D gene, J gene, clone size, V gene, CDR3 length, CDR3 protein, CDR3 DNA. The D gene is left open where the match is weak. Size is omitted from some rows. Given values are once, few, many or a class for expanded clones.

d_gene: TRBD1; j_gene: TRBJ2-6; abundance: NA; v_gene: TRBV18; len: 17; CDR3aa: CASSPRQTGAGANVLTF; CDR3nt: TGTGCCAGCTCACCACGCCAGACAGGGGCTGGGGCCAACGTCCTGACTTTC
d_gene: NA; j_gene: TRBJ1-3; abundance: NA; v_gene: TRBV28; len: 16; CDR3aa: CASSPPEGSPGNTIYF; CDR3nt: TGTGCCAGCAGTCCCCCCGAGGGATCCCCTGGAAACACCATATATTTT
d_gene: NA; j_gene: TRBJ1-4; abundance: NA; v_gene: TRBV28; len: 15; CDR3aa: CASSLRGWVGEKLFF; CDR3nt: TGTGCCAGCAGTTTAAGGGGCTGGGTTGGTGAAAAACTGTTTTTT
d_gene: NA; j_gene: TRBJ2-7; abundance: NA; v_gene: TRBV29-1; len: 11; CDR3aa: CSVRSSYEQYF; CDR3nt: TGCAGCGTGAGGTCCTCCTACGAGCAGTACTTC
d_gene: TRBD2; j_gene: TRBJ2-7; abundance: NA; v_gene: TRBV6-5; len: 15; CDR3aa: CASSYSAGGGYEQYF; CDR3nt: TGTGCCAGCAGTTACTCGGCGGGGGGCGGATACGAGCAGTACTTC
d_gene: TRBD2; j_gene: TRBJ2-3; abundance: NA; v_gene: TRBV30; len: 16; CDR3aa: CAWSPRGSGRPDTQYF; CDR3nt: TGTGCCTGGAGTCCCCGGGGTAGCGGGAGGCCGGATACGCAGTATTTT
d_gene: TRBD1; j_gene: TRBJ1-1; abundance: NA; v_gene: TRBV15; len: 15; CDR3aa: CATSRVTGGFTEAFF; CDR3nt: TGTGCCACCAGCAGGGTGACAGGGGGGTTCACTGAAGCTTTCTTT
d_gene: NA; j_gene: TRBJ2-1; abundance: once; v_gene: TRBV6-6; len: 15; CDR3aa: CASRPGGSSYNEQFF; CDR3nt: TGTGCCAGCAGGCCCGGCGGCAGCTCCTACAATGAGCAGTTCTTC
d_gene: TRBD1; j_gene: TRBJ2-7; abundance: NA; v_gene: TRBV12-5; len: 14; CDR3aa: CASGLLGQGYEQYF; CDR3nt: TGTGCTAGTGGTTTGCTAGGACAGGGGTACGAGCAGTACTTC
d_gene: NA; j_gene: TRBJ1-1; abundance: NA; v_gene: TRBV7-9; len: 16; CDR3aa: CASSPRAGRMNTEAFF; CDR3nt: TGTGCCAGCAGCCCAAGGGCGGGGAGAATGAACACTGAAGCTTTCTTT
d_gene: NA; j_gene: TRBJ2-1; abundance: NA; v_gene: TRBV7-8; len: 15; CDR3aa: CASSLAGVGINEQFF; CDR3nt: TGTGCCAGCAGCTTAGCGGGAGTGGGAATAAATGAGCAGTTCTTC
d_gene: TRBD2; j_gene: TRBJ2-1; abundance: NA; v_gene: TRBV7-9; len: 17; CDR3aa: CASSLGTSGLIYNEQFF; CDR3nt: TGTGCCAGCAGCTTAGGGACTAGCGGCCTAATATACAATGAGCAGTTCTTC
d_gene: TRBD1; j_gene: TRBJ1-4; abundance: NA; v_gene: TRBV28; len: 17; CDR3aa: CASSLGVRTGGNEKLFF; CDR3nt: TGTGCCAGCAGTTTGGGTGTAAGGACAGGGGGGAATGAAAAACTGTTTTTT
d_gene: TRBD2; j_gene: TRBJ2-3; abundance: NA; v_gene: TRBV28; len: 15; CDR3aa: CASSPSGRSTDTQYF; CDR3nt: TGTGCCAGCAGTCCTAGCGGCCGTAGCACAGATACGCAGTATTTT
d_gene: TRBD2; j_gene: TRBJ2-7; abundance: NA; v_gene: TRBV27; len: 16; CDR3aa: CASSFYLAGGLREQYF; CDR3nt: TGTGCCAGCAGTTTCTATTTAGCGGGGGGCTTGCGCGAGCAGTACTTC
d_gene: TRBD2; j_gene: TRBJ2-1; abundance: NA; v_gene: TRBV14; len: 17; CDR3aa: CASSQAVGLAGTGEQFF; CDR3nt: TGTGCCAGCAGCCAAGCGGTGGGACTAGCGGGAACCGGTGAGCAGTTCTTC
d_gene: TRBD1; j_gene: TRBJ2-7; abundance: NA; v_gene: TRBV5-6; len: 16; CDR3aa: CASSPWKPGQAYEQYF; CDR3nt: TGTGCCAGCAGCCCCTGGAAACCGGGACAGGCCTACGAGCAGTACTTC
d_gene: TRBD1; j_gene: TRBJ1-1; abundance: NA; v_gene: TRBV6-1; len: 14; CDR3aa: CASGPGQMNTEAFF; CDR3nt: TGTGCCAGCGGACCGGGACAGATGAACACTGAAGCTTTCTTT
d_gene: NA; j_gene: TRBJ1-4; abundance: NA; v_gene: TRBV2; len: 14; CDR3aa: CASSFGATNEKLFF; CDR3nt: TGTGCCAGCAGCTTCGGAGCAACTAATGAAAAACTGTTTTTT
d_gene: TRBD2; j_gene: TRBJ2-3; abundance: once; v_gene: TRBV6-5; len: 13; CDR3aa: CASSHGTRDTQYF; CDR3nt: TGTGCCAGCAGCCACGGGACTAGGGATACGCAGTATTTT
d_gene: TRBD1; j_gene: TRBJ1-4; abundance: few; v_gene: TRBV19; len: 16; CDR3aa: CASSFGTVATNEKLFF; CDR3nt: TGTGCCAGTAGTTTTGGGACAGTCGCAACTAATGAAAAACTGTTTTTT
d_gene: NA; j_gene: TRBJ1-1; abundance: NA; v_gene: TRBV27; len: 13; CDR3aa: CASSPQGGAEAFF; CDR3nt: TGTGCCAGCAGTCCTCAAGGGGGGGCTGAAGCTTTCTTT
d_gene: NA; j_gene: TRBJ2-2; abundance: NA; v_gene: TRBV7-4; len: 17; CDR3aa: CASSETSRQGGPGELFF; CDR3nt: TGTGCCAGCAGCGAAACAAGCCGACAGGGAGGCCCCGGGGAGCTGTTTTTT
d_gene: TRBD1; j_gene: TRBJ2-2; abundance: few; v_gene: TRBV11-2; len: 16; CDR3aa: CASSLDQTGTAGELFF; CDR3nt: TGTGCCAGCAGCTTAGACCAGACAGGGACGGCCGGGGAGCTGTTTTTT
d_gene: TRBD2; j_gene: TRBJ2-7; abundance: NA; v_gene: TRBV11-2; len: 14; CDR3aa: CASSFSGPSYEQYF; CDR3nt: TGTGCCAGCAGCTTTAGCGGGCCGTCCTACGAGCAGTACTTC
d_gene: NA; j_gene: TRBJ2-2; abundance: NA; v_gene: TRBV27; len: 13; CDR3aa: CASSLWTTGELFF; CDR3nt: TGTGCCAGCAGTTTATGGACAACCGGGGAGCTGTTTTTT
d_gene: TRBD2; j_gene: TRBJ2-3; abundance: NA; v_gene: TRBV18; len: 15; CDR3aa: CASSLGLAGTDTQYF; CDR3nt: TGTGCCAGCTCACTGGGACTAGCCGGCACAGATACGCAGTATTTT
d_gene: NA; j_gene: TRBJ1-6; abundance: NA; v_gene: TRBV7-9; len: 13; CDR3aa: CASSRYRDSPLHF; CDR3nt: TGTGCCAGCAGCCGCTACCGCGATTCACCCCTCCACTTT
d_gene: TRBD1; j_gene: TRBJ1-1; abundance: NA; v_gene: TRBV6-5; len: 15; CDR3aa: CASRPLWTGTTEAFF; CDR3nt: TGTGCCAGCAGACCCTTATGGACAGGGACCACTGAAGCTTTCTTT
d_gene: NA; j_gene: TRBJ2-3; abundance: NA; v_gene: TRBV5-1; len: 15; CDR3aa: CASSYSGSSTDTQYF; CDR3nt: TGCGCCAGCAGCTATAGCGGCTCTAGCACAGATACGCAGTATTTT
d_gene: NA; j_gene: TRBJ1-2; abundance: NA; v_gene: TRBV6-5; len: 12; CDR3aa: CASSRTPAGYTF; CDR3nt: TGTGCCAGCAGTCGAACTCCTGCGGGCTACACCTTC
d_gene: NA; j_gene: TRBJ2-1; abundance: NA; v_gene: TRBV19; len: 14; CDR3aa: CASRLNTGWSEQFF; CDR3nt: TGTGCCAGTAGGCTGAACACAGGGTGGAGTGAGCAGTTCTTC
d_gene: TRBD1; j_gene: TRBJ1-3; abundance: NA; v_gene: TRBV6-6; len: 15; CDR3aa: CASSRKGADGNTIYF; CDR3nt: TGTGCCAGCAGCCGAAAGGGGGCTGATGGAAACACCATATATTTT
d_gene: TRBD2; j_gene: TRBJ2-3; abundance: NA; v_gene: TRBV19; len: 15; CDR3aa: CASKDIAGGTDTQYF; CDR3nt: TGTGCCAGTAAGGATATAGCGGGGGGCACAGATACGCAGTATTTT
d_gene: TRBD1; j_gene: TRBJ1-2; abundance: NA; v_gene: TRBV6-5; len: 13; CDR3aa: CASGDRANYGYTF; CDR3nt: TGTGCCAGCGGCGACAGGGCTAACTATGGCTACACCTTC
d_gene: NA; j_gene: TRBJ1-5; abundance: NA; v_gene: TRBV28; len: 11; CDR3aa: CASSFDQPQHF; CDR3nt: TGTGCCAGCAGTTTCGATCAGCCCCAGCATTTT
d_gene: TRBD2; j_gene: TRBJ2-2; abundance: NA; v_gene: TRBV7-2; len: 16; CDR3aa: CASSLSGGLGTGELFF; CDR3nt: TGTGCCAGCAGCTTAAGCGGGGGCCTGGGCACCGGGGAGCTGTTTTTT
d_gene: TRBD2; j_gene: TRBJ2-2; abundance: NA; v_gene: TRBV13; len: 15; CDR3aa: CASSFGTRATGELFF; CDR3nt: TGTGCCAGCAGCTTCGGGACTAGGGCCACCGGGGAGCTGTTTTTT
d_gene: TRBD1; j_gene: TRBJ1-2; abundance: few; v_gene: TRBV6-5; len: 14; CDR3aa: CASKGQGREYGYTF; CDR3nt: TGTGCCAGCAAGGGACAGGGCAGGGAGTATGGCTACACCTTC
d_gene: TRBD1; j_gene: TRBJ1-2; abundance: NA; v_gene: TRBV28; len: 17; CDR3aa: CASSFTGQGYSNYGYTF; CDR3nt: TGTGCCAGCAGTTTTACGGGACAGGGATATTCTAACTATGGCTACACCTTC
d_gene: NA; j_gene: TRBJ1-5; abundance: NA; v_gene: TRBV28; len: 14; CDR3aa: CASKMTLSNQPQHF; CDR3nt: TGTGCCAGCAAAATGACACTCAGCAATCAGCCCCAGCATTTT
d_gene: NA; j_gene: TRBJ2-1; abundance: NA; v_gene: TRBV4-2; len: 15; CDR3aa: CASRGRVAANNEQFF; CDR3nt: TGTGCCAGCAGGGGTAGGGTAGCGGCCAACAATGAGCAGTTCTTC
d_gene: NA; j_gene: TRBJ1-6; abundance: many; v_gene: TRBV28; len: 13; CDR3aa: CASTRGLPSPLHF; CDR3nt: TGTGCCAGCACCAGGGGCCTACCTTCACCCCTCCACTTT
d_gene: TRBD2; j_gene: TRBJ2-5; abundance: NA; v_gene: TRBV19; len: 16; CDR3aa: CASSPGLAGQEETQYF; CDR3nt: TGTGCCAGTAGTCCGGGACTAGCGGGACAAGAAGAGACCCAGTACTTC
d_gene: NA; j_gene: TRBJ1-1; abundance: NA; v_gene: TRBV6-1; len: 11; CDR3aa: CASSQVGEAFF; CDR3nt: TGTGCCAGCAGTCAGGTGGGTGAAGCTTTCTTT
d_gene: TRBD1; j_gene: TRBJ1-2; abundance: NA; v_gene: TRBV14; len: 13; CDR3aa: CASRRQGAGGYTF; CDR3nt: TGTGCCAGCAGACGACAGGGGGCTGGAGGCTACACCTTC
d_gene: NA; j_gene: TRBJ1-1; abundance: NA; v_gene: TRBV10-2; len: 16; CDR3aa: CASSESWPPMNTEAFF; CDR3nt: TGCGCCAGCAGTGAGTCGTGGCCGCCGATGAACACTGAAGCTTTCTTT
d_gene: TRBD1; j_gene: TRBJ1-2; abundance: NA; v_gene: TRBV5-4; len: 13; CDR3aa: CASSLDRGRGYTF; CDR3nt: TGTGCCAGCAGCTTGGACAGGGGGCGCGGCTACACCTTC
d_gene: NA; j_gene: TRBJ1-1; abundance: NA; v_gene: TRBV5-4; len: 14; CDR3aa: CASSTETGSTEAFF; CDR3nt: TGTGCCAGCAGTACCGAAACAGGGTCCACTGAAGCTTTCTTT
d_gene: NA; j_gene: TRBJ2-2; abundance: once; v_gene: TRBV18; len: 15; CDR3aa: CASSQDTANTGELFF; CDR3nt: TGTGCCAGCTCACAGGACACCGCGAACACCGGGGAGCTGTTTTTT
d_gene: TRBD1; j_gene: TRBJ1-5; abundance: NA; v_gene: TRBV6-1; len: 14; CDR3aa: CASSRTGRGQPQHF; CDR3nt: TGTGCCAGCAGCCGGACAGGGCGAGGTCAGCCCCAGCATTTT
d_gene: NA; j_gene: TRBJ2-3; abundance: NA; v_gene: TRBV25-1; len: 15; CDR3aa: CASSRGSGDTDTQYF; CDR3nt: TGTGCCAGCAGTCGGGGATCGGGGGACACAGATACGCAGTATTTT
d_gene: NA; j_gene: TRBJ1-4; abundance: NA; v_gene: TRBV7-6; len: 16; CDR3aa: CASSLASGATNEKLFF; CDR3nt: TGTGCCAGCAGCTTAGCATCCGGTGCAACTAATGAAAAACTGTTTTTT